These 2 T cell receptor beta chains originate from one sample sequenced in a study of T-cell reconstitution after alpha-beta-depleted transplantation in children. As it was prepared, the TCRbeta library received unique molecular identifiers. TCRdb independently ran MiXCR on the PCR reads; one entry per CDR3 protein. The sample carries fewer than 120,000 distinct CDR3 sequences, 10% recorded once. The sample consisted of PBMCs from the stem cell graft donor, taken from the stem cell graft. The receptors shown here come from a human donor who donated a stem cell graft to a child with acute lymphoblastic leukemia.

At least ten counts were recorded for this clonotype. The genes are TRBV5-5 and TRBJ1-1, with a tentative D call TRBD1 (6 bases). Trimming shortened V by 4 bases and J by 3 bases, and 16 bases separated the two germline ends. Germline assignment: CDR1 SGHKS and CDR2 YYEKEE (reference sequence). The CDR3 extends over 15 amino acids. This CDR3 reads CASSPWGRGDTEAFF. The DNA of the CDR3 is TGTGCCAGCAGCCCGTGGGGGCGGGGAGACACTGAAGCTTTCTTT.

In its sample, this clonotype was seen many times. The J gene is TRBJ2-7, the V gene TRBV6-5; D may be TRBD1 (6 bases). V was cut by 7 bases and J by 5 bases, with 18 bases left in between. Per germline, CDR1 MNHEY and CDR2 SVGAGI. CDR3 length equals 14 residues. CDR3 amino acids: CASTPGQYVHEQYF. In DNA, the CDR3 is TGTGCCAGCACACCGGGACAATACGTCCACGAGCAGTACTTC.